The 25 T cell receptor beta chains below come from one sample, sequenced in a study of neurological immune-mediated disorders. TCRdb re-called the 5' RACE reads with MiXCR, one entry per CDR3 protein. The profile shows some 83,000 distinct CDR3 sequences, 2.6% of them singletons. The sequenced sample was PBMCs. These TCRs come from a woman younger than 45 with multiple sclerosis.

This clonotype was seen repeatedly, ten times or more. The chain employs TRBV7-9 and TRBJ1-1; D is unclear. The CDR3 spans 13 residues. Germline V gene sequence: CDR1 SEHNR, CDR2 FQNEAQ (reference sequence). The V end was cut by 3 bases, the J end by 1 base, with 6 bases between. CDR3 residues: CASSFSANTEAFF. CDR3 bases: TGTGCCAGCAGCTTTTCCGCGAACACTGAAGCTTTCTTT.

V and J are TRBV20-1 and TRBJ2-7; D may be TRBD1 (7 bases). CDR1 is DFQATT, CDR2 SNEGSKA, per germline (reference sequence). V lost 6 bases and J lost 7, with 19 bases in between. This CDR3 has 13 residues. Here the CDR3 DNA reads TGCAGTGCCAGGGGGGCAGGGGGAGAAGAGCAGTACTTC. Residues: CSARGAGGEEQYF.

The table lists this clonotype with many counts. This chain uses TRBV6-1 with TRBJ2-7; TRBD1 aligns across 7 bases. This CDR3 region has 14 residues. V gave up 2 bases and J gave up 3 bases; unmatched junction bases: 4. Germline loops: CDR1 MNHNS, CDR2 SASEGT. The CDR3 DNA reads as TGTGCCAGCAGTGAAATACAGGGGTTCTACGAGCAGTACTTC. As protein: CASSEIQGFYEQYF.

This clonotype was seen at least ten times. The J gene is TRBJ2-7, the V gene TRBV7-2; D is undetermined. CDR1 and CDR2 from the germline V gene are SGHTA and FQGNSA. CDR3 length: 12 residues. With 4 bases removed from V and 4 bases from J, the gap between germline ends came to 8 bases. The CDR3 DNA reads TGTGCCAGCAGCTCGACTGTATACGAGCAGTACTTC. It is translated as CASSSTVYEQYF.

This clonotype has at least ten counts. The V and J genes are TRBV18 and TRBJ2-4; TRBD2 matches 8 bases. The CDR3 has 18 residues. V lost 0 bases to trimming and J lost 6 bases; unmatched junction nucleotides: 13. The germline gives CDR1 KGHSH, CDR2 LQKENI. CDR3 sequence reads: CASSPPELSGNDPNIQYF. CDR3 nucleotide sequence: TGTGCCAGCTCACCACCGGAACTTAGCGGGAACGACCCAAACATTCAGTACTTC.

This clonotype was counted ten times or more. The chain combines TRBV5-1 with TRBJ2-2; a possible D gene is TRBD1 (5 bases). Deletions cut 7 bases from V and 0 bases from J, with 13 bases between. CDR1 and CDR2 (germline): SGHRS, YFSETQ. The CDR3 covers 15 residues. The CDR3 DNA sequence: TGCGCCAGCTCCCTGGGGCGGTCGAACACCGGGGAGCTGTTTTTT. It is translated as CASSLGRSNTGELFF. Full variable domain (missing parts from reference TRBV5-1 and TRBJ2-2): KAGVTQTPRYLIKTRGQQVTLSCSPISGHRSVSWYQQTPGQGLQFLFEYFSETQRNKGNFPGRFSGRQFSNSRSEMNVSTLELGDSALYLCASSLGRSNTGELFFGEGSRLTVL.

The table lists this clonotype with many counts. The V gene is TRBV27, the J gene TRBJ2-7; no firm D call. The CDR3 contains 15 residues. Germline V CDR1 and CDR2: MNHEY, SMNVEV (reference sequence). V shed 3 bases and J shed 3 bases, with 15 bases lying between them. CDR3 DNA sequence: TGTGCCAGCAGTTTTTCCCCACGGTGGGGCTACGAGCAGTACTTC. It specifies CASSFSPRWGYEQYF.

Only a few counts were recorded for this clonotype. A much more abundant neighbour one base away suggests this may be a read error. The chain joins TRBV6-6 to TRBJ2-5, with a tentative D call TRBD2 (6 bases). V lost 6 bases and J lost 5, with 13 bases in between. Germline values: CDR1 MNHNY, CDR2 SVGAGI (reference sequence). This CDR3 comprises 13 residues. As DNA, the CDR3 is TGTGCCAGCAGGGGAAAGGGGAGGGAGACCCAGTACTTC. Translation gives CASRGKGRETQYF.

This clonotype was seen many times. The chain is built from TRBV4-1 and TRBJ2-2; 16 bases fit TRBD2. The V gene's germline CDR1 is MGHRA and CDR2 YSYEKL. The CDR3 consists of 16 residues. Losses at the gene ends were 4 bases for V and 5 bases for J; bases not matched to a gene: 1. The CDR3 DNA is TGCGCCAGCAGCCGGGGACTAGCGGGAGGGACCGGGGAGCTGTTTTTT. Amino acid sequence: CASSRGLAGGTGELFF.

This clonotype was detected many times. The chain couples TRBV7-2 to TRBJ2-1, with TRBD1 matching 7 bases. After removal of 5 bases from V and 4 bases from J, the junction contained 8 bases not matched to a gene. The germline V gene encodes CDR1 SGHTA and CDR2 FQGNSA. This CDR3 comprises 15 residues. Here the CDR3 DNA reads TGTGCCAGCAGCCCAACGAGGGACAGATACAATGAGCAGTTCTTC. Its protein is CASSPTRDRYNEQFF.

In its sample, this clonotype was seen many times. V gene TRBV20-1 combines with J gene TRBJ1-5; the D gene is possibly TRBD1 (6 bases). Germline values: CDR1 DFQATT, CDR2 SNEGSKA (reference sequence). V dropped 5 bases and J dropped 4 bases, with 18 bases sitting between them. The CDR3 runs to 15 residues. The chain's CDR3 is CSAWIQGRGNQPQHF. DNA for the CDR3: TGCAGTGCTTGGATACAGGGCCGTGGGAATCAGCCCCAGCATTTT.

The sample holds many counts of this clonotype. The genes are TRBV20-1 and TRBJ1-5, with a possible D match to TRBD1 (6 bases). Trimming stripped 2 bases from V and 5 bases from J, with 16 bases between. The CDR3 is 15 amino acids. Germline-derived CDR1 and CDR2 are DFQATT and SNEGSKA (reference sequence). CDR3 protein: CSARRRTAIHQPQHF. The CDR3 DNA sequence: TGCAGTGCTAGAAGGAGGACAGCTATCCATCAGCCCCAGCATTTT.

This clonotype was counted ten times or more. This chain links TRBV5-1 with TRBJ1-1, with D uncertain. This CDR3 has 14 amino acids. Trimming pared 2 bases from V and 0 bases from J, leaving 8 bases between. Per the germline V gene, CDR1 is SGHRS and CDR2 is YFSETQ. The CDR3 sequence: CASSFDAVNTEAFF. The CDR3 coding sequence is TGCGCCAGCAGCTTCGATGCTGTGAACACTGAAGCTTTCTTT.

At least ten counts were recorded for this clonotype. The CDR3 DNA is TGTGCCAGCAGTTTACACAGCTTCAACTATGGCTACACCTTC. The encoded protein is CASSLHSFNYGYTF. This sequence joins TRBV12-3 or TRBV12-4 and TRBJ1-2; unclear D gene. This CDR3 is built from 14 residues. V gave up 2 bases and J gave up 2 bases, with 9 bases separating them.

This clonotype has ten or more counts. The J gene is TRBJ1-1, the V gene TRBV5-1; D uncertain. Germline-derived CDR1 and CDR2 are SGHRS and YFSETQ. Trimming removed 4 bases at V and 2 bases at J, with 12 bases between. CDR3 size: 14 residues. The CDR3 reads CASSGTSANTEAFF. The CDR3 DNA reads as TGCGCCAGCAGCGGAACTTCAGCAAACACTGAAGCTTTCTTT.

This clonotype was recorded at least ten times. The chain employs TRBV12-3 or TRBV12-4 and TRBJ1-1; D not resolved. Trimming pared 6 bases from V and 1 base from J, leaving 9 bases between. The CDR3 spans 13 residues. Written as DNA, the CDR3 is TGTGCCAGCAGCAAACAGAGGAACACTGAAGCTTTCTTT. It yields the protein CASSKQRNTEAFF.

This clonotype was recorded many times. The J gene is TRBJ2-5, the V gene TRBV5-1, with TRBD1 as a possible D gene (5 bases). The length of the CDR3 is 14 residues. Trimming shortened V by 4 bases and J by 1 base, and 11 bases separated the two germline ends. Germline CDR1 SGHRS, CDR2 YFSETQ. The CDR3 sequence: CASSVTEPQETQYF. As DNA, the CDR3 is TGCGCCAGCAGCGTGACAGAGCCCCAAGAGACCCAGTACTTC.

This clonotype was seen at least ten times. This CDR3 reads CASSEQGDTEAFF. CDR3 nucleotides: TGCGCCAGCAGCGAACAGGGGGACACTGAAGCTTTCTTT. V is TRBV5-1 and J is TRBJ1-1; 8 nucleotides line up with TRBD1. CDR1 is SGHRS and CDR2 is YFSETQ in the germline V gene. This CDR3 contains 13 residues. Trimming took 4 bases from V and 3 from J; bases not matched to a gene: 2.

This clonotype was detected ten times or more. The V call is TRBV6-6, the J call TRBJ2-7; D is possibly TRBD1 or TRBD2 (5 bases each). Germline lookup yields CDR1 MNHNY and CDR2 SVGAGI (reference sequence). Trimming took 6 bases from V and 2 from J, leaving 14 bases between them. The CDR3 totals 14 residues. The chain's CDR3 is CASSSGTVTYEQYF. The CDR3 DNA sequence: TGTGCCAGCAGCTCCGGGACCGTCACCTACGAGCAGTACTTC.

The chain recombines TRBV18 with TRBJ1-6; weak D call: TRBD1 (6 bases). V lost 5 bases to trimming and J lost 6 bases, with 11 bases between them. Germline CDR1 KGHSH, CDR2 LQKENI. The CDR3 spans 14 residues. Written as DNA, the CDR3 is TGTGCCAGCTCAGAAGGACAGAGTAATTCACCCCTCCACTTT. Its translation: CASSEGQSNSPLHF.

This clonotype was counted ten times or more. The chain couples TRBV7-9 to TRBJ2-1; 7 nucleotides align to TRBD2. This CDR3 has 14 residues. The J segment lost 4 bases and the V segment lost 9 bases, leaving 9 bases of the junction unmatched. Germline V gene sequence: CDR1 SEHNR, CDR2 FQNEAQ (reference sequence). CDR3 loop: CASTGPSGYNEQFF. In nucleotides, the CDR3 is TGTGCCAGTACCGGTCCTAGCGGTTACAATGAGCAGTTCTTC.

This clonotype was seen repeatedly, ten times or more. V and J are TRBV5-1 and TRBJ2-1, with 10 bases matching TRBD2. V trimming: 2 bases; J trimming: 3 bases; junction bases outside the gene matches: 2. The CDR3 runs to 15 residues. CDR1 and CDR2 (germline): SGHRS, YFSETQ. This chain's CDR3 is CASSLAGGNYNEQFF. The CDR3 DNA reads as TGCGCCAGCAGCTTAGCGGGAGGGAACTACAATGAGCAGTTCTTC.

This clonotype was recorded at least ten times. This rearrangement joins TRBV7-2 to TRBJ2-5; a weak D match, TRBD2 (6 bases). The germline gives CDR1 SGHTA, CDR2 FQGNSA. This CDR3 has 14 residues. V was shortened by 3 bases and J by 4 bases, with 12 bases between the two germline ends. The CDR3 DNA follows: TGTGCCAGCAGCTTGGCGGGGAAAGGAGAGACCCAGTACTTC. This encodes CASSLAGKGETQYF.

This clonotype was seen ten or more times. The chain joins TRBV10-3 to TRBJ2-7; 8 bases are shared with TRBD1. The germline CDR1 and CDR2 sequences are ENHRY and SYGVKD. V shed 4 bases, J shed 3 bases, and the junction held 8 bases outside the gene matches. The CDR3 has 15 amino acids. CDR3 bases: TGTGCCATCAGTGGGATAGACAGGGGAAACTACGAGCAGTACTTC. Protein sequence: CAISGIDRGNYEQYF.

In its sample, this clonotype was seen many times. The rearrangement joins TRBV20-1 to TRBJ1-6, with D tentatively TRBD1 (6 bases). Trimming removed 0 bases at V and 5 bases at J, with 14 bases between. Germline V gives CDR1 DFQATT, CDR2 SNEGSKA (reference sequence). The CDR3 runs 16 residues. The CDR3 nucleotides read TGCAGTGCTAGAGATGTAGGGGGGCCCGATAATTCACCCCTCCACTTT. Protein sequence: CSARDVGGPDNSPLHF.